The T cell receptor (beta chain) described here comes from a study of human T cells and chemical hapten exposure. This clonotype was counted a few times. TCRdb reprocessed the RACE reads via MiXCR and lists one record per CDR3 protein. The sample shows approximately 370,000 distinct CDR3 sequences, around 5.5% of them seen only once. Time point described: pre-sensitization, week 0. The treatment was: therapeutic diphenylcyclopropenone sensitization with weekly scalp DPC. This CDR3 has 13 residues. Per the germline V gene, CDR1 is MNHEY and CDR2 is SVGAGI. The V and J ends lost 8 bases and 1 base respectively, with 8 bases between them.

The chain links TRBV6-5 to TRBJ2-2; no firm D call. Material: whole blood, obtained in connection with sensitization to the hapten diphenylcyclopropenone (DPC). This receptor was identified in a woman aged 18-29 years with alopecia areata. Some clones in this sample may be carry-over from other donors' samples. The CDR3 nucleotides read TGTGCCAGCCTTCATTTGAACACCGGGGAGCTGTTTTTT. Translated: CASLHLNTGELFF.